Listed below are T cell receptor beta chains from one sample, sequenced in a study of post-analysis software for immune sequencing data. Each CDR3 protein gets one entry after TCRdb re-called the PCR reads with MiXCR. The sample has hundreds of thousands of distinct CDR3 sequences, roughly three fifths seen once; the top ten hold over 9%. Sequencing input: blood. These receptors were collected from a girl aged 2-10 years with multiple sclerosis. Each CDR3 is given with its conserved first and last residue. The order of the fields is D gene, clone size, J gene, V gene, CDR3 protein, CDR3 DNA. D genes are given only for firm matches. Where a row states a size, it is once, few, many or the class of an expanded clone; other rows omit it.

TRBD2 few TRBJ2-1 TRBV6-6 CASSYPRQRGTYNEQFF TGTGCCAGCAGTTACCCCAGACAGCGGGGGACTTACAATGAGCAGTTCTTC
. . TRBJ2-4 TRBV3-1 CASSQDKGLGNIQYF TGTGCCAGCAGCCAAGATAAGGGGCTTGGAAACATTCAGTACTTC
TRBD1 . TRBJ2-1 TRBV29-1 CSVSRDRGSHEQFF TGCAGCGTCTCCCGGGACAGGGGGTCACATGAGCAGTTCTTC
TRBD1 . TRBJ1-4 TRBV29-1 CTNAGTGGHSNEKLFF TGCACTAACGCCGGGACAGGGGGCCATAGTAATGAAAAACTGTTTTTT
TRBD1 . TRBJ1-5 TRBV20-1 CSASLGQEVDQPQHF TGCAGTGCTAGCTTAGGACAGGAGGTAGATCAGCCCCAGCATTTT
. . TRBJ2-1 TRBV4-3 CASSQDQVRNEQFF TGCGCCAGCAGCCAAGATCAAGTCAGGAATGAGCAGTTCTTC
TRBD2 . TRBJ2-1 TRBV20-1 CSARGMSGSLGDEQFF TGCAGTGCTAGAGGAATGAGCGGGAGTCTGGGTGATGAGCAGTTCTTC
. . TRBJ1-2 TRBV12-3/TRBV12-4 CASTQGDGYTF TGTGCCAGCACTCAGGGAGATGGCTACACCTTC
. . TRBJ1-1 TRBV12-3/TRBV12-4 CASSLQQGVDTEAFF TGTGCCAGCAGTCTGCAACAGGGAGTAGACACTGAAGCTTTCTTT
TRBD1 few TRBJ2-7 TRBV15 CATSRESWTGGHEQYF TGTGCCACCAGCAGAGAAAGCTGGACAGGGGGACACGAGCAGTACTTC
TRBD2 . TRBJ2-1 TRBV4-2 CASSLGLAGVEEHEQFF TGTGCCAGCAGCTTGGGACTAGCGGGAGTCGAGGAGCATGAGCAGTTCTTC
. . TRBJ2-7 TRBV29-1 CSVGIPYEQYF TGCAGCGTTGGTATCCCTTACGAGCAGTACTTC
. . TRBJ2-7 TRBV5-1 CASSQSAGRSEQYF TGCGCCAGCAGCCAATCGGCGGGGCGCAGCGAGCAGTACTTC
TRBD1 . TRBJ2-3 TRBV12-3/TRBV12-4 CASSSRQGGTDTQYF TGTGCCAGCAGTTCACGACAGGGGGGCACAGATACGCAGTATTTT
TRBD2 . TRBJ2-5 TRBV20-1 CSASRPAGVVEETQYF TGCAGTGCTAGTCGACCAGCGGGGGTAGTCGAAGAGACCCAGTACTTC
TRBD1 few TRBJ1-5 TRBV20-1 CSAGLQGARNQPQHF TGCAGTGCTGGACTACAGGGGGCGCGGAATCAGCCCCAGCATTTT
. . TRBJ2-2 TRBV6-1 CASGRDANTGELFF TGTGCCAGCGGCAGGGACGCGAACACCGGGGAGTTGTTTTTT
. . TRBJ1-2 TRBV6-2/TRBV6-3 CASSYSPGASYGYTF TGTGCCAGCAGTTACTCCCCTGGGGCCTCGTATGGCTACACCTTC
. . TRBJ2-7 TRBV10-3 CAISGPARKSSYEQYF TGTGCCATCAGTGGACCCGCGCGGAAGAGCTCCTACGAGCAGTACTTC
. . TRBJ2-3 TRBV12-3/TRBV12-4 CASSFQLLTDTQYF TGTGCCAGCAGTTTCCAACTCTTGACAGATACGCAGTATTTT
TRBD1 few TRBJ1-1 TRBV6-1 CASSAITTYATGGKAEAFF TGTGCCAGCAGTGCAATCACTACTTACGCCACAGGGGGAAAGGCTGAAGCTTTCTTT
TRBD1 few TRBJ1-1 TRBV27 CASSFQGAQTEAFF TGTGCCAGCAGCTTTCAGGGGGCTCAGACTGAAGCTTTCTTT
. . TRBJ2-4 TRBV9 CASSGLVGDIQYF TGTGCCAGCAGCGGGCTAGTAGGCGACATTCAGTACTTC
. . TRBJ2-3 TRBV2 CASRDSPISTDTQYF TGTGCCAGCAGGGACAGCCCAATTAGCACAGATACGCAGTATTTT
. . TRBJ2-1 TRBV24-1 CATSATGGNNEQFF TGTGCCACCAGTGCGACGGGGGGCAACAATGAGCAGTTCTTC
. . TRBJ1-1 TRBV9 CASSARRGGTEAFF TGTGCCAGCAGCGCGCGGCGGGGCGGCACTGAAGCTTTCTTT
. few TRBJ2-7 TRBV6-5 CASSKPGQRRVYEQYF TGTGCCAGCAGTAAACCAGGACAGAGGAGGGTCTACGAGCAGTACTTC
. once TRBJ2-6 TRBV6-5 CASSPVGGWANVLTF TGTGCCAGCAGCCCGGTCGGTGGCTGGGCCAACGTCCTGACTTTC
. few TRBJ2-5 TRBV11-2 CASSLDRTGLVETQYF TGTGCCAGCAGCTTAGATCGCACAGGGCTTGTGGAGACCCAGTACTTC
TRBD2 . TRBJ2-7 TRBV4-1 CASSQDKLGGKYEQYF TGCGCCAGCAGCCAAGATAAACTGGGGGGGAAGTACGAGCAGTACTTC
TRBD2 . TRBJ2-7 TRBV20-1 CSARGTSGRAAVGEQYF TGCAGTGCTAGGGGGACTAGCGGGAGGGCCGCGGTTGGGGAGCAGTACTTC
. . TRBJ2-7 TRBV5-1 CASSLSLRGEQYF TGCGCCAGCAGCTTGTCGCTCAGGGGCGAGCAGTACTTC
. . TRBJ1-1 TRBV18 CASSPPGRTEAFF TGTGCCAGCTCACCACCGGGGCGCACTGAAGCTTTCTTT
. few TRBJ1-5 TRBV6-6 CASSSRTGSNQPQHF TGTGCCAGCAGCTCCCGGACGGGAAGCAATCAGCCCCAGCATTTT
. . TRBJ1-1 TRBV12-3/TRBV12-4 CASSLNALVNTEAFF TGTGCCAGCAGTCTTAACGCATTGGTGAACACTGAAGCTTTCTTT